These 18 T cell receptor beta chains were sequenced from one sample in a study of cytotoxic CD8 clonotypes in ibrutinib-treated CLL. Produced via immunoSEQ multiplex PCR; TCRdb's table is partial and in-frame only. The sample includes 330,000 or so clones, over 60% of them seen just once. The specimen was PBMCs, collected after 36 months of ibrutinib treatment. The receptors were gathered from a human donor with chronic lymphocytic leukemia.

The CDR3 protein is CASSSGLAGQTHTHDEQFF. The CDR3 DNA reads as TGTGCCAGCAGCTCGGGACTAGCGGGACAAACCCACACGCACGATGAGCAGTTCTTC. The chain uses TRBV21-1 and TRBJ2-1; the D call of TRBD2 is as the table states it, not checked on the DNA. TRBV21-1 is a listed pseudogene. The CDR3 contains 19 residues.

This chain uses TRBV9 with TRBJ2-3; no reliable D call. V was trimmed by 4 bases and J by 5 bases, leaving 5 bases between them. Germline-derived CDR1 and CDR2 are SGDLS and YYNGEE. The CDR3 is 11 residues long. CDR3 protein: CASSSRDTQYF. CDR3 bases: TGTGCCAGCAGCTCCCGAGATACGCAGTATTTT. Full variable domain (remainder filled in from reference TRBV9 and TRBJ2-3): DSGVTQTPKHLITATGQRVTLRCSPRSGDLSVYWYQQSLDQGLQFLIQYYNGEERAKGNILERFSAQQFPDLHSELNLSSLELGDSALYFCASSSRDTQYFGPGTRLTVL.

The chain carries TRBV5-4 and TRBJ2-1; D remains unclear. Germline V lookup: CDR1 SGHNT, CDR2 YYREEE (reference sequence). V was clipped by 3 bases and J by 10 bases, with 14 bases between them. The CDR3 loop spans 13 amino acids. CDR3 in DNA: TGTGCCAGCAGCTCTACCCGGGTAGGCGAGCAGTTCTTC. Its protein product is CASSSTRVGEQFF. The entire variable domain, with the rest obtained from reference TRBV5-4 and TRBJ2-1, is as follows: ETGVTQSPTHLIKTRGQQVTLRCSSQSGHNTVSWYQQALGQGPQFIFQYYREEENGRGNFPPRFSGLQFPNYSSELNVNALELDDSALYLCASSSTRVGEQFFGPGTRLTVL.

J is TRBJ2-7 and V is TRBV2; 11 positions match TRBD1. This CDR3 region has 16 residues. The germline V gene has CDR1 SNHLY and CDR2 FYNNEI. After removal of 4 bases from V and 4 bases from J, the junction contained 9 bases not matched to a gene. The CDR3 region is CASSGGQGAIIYEQYF. In DNA, the CDR3 is TGTGCCAGCAGTGGAGGACAGGGGGCAATTATTTACGAGCAGTACTTC.

The CDR3, as DNA: TGTGCCAGCAGTTTAGGCGGGGGGGCTTACGAGCAGTACTTC. It encodes CASSLGGGAYEQYF. The chain combines TRBV28 with TRBJ2-7; TRBD2 matches at 9 bases. This CDR3 spans 14 amino acids. The germline gives CDR1 MDHEN, CDR2 SYDVKM. The trim removed 2 bases at V and 4 bases at J, leaving 3 bases unmatched.

This chain links TRBV7-8 with TRBJ2-3, with a possible D match to TRBD2 (5 bases). Trimming took 2 bases from V and 0 from J, leaving 9 bases between them. There are 15 residues in the CDR3. Germline V gene sequence: CDR1 SGHVS, CDR2 FQNEAQ. CDR3 residues: CASSLWTSSTDTQYF. The CDR3 DNA follows: TGTGCCAGCAGCTTATGGACTTCAAGCACAGATACGCAGTATTTT.

The chain joins TRBV7-2 to TRBJ2-2, with 10 positions matching TRBD1. CDR1 and CDR2 (germline): SGHTA, FQGNSA. This CDR3 is built from 16 residues. V shed 6 bases and J 3 bases; nucleotides not matched to a gene: 7. The CDR3 sequence: CASRSPGQGYTGELFF. The CDR3 nucleotides read TGTGCCAGCAGGTCCCCGGGACAGGGGTACACCGGGGAGCTGTTTTTT.

The V and J genes are TRBV27 and TRBJ1-3; 7 bases match TRBD1. Germline values: CDR1 MNHEY, CDR2 SMNVEV (reference sequence). V lost 5 bases to trimming and J lost 0 bases; unmatched junction nucleotides: 7. CDR3 size: 16 residues. CDR3 amino acids: CASSRDRPSSGNTIYF. As DNA, the CDR3 is TGTGCCAGCAGTCGGGACAGACCGAGCTCTGGAAACACCATATATTTT.

This clone was observed many times. This chain connects TRBV27 to TRBJ2-7; 9 bases align to TRBD1. V was pared by 8 bases and J by 4 bases, with 9 bases of the junction left unmatched. This CDR3 comprises 14 residues. Germline-derived CDR1 and CDR2 are MNHEY and SMNVEV (reference sequence). The CDR3 DNA follows: TGTGCCAGCGGAGGACAGGGGACGGGTTACGAGCAGTACTTC. Its protein product is CASGGQGTGYEQYF.

The rearrangement joins TRBV5-1 to TRBJ2-7; D might be TRBD1 (6 bases). This CDR3 contains 13 residues. Germline-derived CDR1 and CDR2 are SGHRS and YFSETQ. V shed 3 bases and J shed 7 bases, with 14 bases lying between them. The CDR3 protein is CASSWGQGFEQYF. The CDR3 DNA reads TGCGCCAGCAGCTGGGGCCAGGGGTTTGAGCAGTACTTC.

The CDR3 reads CASSLGTGYRAEAFF. The DNA of the CDR3 is TGTGCCAGCAGCCTCGGGACAGGGTATAGGGCTGAAGCTTTCTTT. The chain combines TRBV7-9 with TRBJ1-1; 9 bases match TRBD1. The germline CDR1 and CDR2 sequences are SEHNR and FQNEAQ (reference sequence). Trimming took 5 bases from V and 6 from J; bases not matched to a gene: 10. This CDR3 is 15 amino acids long.

This clone was picked up one time. In DNA form, the CDR3 reads TGTGCCAGCAGCTTTTGGAGCAGGGTACACCCACAAGAGACCCAGTACTTC. Its translation: CASSFWSRVHPQETQYF. The chain combines TRBV5-6 with TRBJ2-5, with TRBD1 as a possible D gene (5 bases). CDR1 SGHDT and CDR2 YYEEEE come from the germline V gene. V gave up 2 bases and J gave up 2 bases, with 19 bases separating them. The CDR3 consists of 17 residues.

The genes are TRBV12-5 and TRBJ2-3; a weak D match, TRBD2 (5 bases). Germline CDR1 LGHNT, CDR2 FRNRAP. The CDR3 has 15 residues. The V end lost 1 base, the J end lost 6 bases, and 14 bases lay between the germline ends. Here the CDR3 reads CASGLGAKRPDTQYF. CDR3 DNA sequence: TGTGCTAGTGGTTTGGGAGCGAAGCGGCCTGATACGCAGTATTTT. The whole variable domain, remainder taken from reference TRBV12-5 and TRBJ2-3, is DARVTQTPRHKVTEMGQEVTMRCQPILGHNTVFWYRQTMMQGLELLAYFRNRAPLDDSGMPKDRFSAEMPDATLATLKIQPSEPRDSAVYFCASGLGAKRPDTQYFGPGTRLTVL.

In this sample, this clone turned up once. The J gene is TRBJ2-7, the V gene TRBV6-6; D is perhaps TRBD2 (5 bases). The germline CDR1 and CDR2 sequences are MNHNY and SVGAGI (reference sequence). This CDR3 has 12 amino acids. V was cut by 6 bases and J by 3 bases, with 9 bases left in between. CDR3 residues: CASRGRFYEQYF. CDR3 in DNA: TGTGCCAGCAGGGGGAGATTCTACGAGCAGTACTTC.

The chain joins TRBV11-2 to TRBJ1-2; tentatively, D is TRBD1 (5 bases). This CDR3 has 13 amino acids. Trimming removed 5 bases from V and 8 bases from J, with 15 bases in between. CDR1 is SGHAT and CDR2 is FQNNGV in the germline V gene. CDR3 nucleotides: TGTGCCAGCAGCCCTGGGACGGGGGTAGGCTACACCTTC. Amino acids: CASSPGTGVGYTF.

In its sample, this clone was seen once. The DNA of the CDR3 is TGTGCCAGCAGTTTAGTCGGGTCCGGGGAGCTGTTTTTT. It specifies CASSLVGSGELFF. J is TRBJ2-2 and V is TRBV27; D not resolved. The CDR3 contains 13 residues. Trimming pared 2 bases from V and 6 bases from J, leaving 7 bases between. CDR1 and CDR2 (germline): MNHEY, SMNVEV (reference sequence).

This clone has a handful of counts. The chain uses TRBV28 and TRBJ2-7, with 13 bases fitting TRBD2. CDR3 size: 14 residues. V was clipped by 8 bases and J by 3 bases; unmatched bases: 4. Germline V CDR1 and CDR2: MDHEN, SYDVKM. In DNA, the CDR3 is TGTGCCAGCTACGGGACTAGCGGGGTCTACGAGCAGTACTTC. Translated: CASYGTSGVYEQYF.

The V and J genes are TRBV18 and TRBJ2-1; D uncertain. V was trimmed by 2 bases and J by 0 bases, leaving 20 bases between them. Per the germline V gene, CDR1 is KGHSH and CDR2 is LQKENI. The CDR3 runs to 19 residues. CDR3 DNA: TGTGCCAGCTCACCAAGAAGTGTCTTGGCCTGGGGCTCCTACAATGAGCAGTTCTTC. This encodes CASSPRSVLAWGSYNEQFF.